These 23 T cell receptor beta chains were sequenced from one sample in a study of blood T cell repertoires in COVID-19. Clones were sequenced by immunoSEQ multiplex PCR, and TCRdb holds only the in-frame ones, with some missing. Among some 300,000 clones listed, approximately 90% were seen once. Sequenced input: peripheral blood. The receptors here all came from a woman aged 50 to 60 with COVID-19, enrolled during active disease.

In DNA form, the CDR3 reads TGTGCCAGCAGCTTAGATTTCCGGACAGGGATCCCTGAGCAGTTCTTC. Residues: CASSLDFRTGIPEQFF. V is TRBV11-2 and J is TRBJ2-1; TRBD1 aligns across 8 bases. With V trimmed by 0 bases and J by 9 bases, 10 bases remained unmatched. Germline V gene data show CDR1 as SGHAT and CDR2 as FQNNGV. The CDR3 contains 16 residues.

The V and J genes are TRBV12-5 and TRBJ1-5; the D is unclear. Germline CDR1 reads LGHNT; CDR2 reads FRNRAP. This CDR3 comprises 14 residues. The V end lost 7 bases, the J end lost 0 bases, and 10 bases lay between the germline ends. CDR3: CASVREVSNQPQHF. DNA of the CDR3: TGTGCTAGTGTCCGAGAGGTTAGCAATCAGCCCCAGCATTTT.

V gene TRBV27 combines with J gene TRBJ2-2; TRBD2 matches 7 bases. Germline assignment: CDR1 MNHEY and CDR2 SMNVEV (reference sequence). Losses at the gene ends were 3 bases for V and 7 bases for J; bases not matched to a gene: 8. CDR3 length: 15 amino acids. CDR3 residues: CASSFGGAGVGELFF. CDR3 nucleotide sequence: TGTGCCAGCAGTTTTGGTGGGGCGGGGGTCGGGGAGCTGTTTTTT.

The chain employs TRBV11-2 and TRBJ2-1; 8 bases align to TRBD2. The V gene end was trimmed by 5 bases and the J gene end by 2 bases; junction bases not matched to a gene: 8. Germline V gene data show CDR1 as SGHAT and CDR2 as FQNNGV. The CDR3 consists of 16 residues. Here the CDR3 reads CASSPSSGPPYNEQFF. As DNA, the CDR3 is TGTGCCAGCAGCCCCTCTAGCGGGCCCCCCTACAATGAGCAGTTCTTC.

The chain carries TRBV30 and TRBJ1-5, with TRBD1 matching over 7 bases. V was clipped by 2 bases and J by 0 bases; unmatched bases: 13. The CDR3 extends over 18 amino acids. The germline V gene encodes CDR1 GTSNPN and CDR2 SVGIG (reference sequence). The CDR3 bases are TGTGCCTGGAGTCTCAAGGGACAGTGGAGTCATAGCAATCAGCCCCAGCATTTT. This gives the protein CAWSLKGQWSHSNQPQHF.

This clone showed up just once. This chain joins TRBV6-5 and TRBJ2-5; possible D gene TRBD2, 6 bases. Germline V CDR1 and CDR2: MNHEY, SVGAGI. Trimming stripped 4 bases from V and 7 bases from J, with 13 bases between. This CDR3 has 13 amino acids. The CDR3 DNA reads TGTGCCAGCAGTTCCGGGAGCCGGGGGACCCAGTACTTC. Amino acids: CASSSGSRGTQYF.

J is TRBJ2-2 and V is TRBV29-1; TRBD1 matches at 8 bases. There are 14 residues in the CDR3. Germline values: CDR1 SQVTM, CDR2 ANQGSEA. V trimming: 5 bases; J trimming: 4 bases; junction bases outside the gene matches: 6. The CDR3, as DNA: TGCAGCGTTTTGAGACAGGGGAGCACCGGGGAGCTGTTTTTT. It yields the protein CSVLRQGSTGELFF.

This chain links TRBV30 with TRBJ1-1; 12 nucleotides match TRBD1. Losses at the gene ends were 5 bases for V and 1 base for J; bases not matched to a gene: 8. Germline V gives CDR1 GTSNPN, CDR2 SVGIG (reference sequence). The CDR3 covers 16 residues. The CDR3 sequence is CAWGGTGGSPNTEAFF. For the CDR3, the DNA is TGTGCCTGGGGAGGGACAGGGGGCAGCCCGAACACTGAAGCTTTCTTT.

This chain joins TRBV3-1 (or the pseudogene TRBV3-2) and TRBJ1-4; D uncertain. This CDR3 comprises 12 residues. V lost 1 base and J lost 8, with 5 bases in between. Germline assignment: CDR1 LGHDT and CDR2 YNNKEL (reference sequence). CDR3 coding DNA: TGTGCCAGCAGCCAAGGGAGGGAAAAACTGTTTTTT. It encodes CASSQGREKLFF.

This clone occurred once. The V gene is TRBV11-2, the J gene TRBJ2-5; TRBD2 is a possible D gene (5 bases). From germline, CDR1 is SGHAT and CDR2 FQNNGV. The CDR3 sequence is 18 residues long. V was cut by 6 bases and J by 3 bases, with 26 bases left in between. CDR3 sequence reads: CASSPESGEVRVKETQYF. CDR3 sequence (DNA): TGTGCCAGCAGTCCTGAGTCCGGGGAAGTCCGAGTCAAAGAGACCCAGTACTTC.

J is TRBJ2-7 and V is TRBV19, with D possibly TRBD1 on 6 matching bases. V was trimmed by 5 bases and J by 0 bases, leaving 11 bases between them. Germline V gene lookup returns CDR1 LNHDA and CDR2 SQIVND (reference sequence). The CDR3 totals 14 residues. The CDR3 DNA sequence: TGTGCCAGTAGTGCGTCGACAGGCTCCTACGAGCAGTACTTC. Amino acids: CASSASTGSYEQYF.

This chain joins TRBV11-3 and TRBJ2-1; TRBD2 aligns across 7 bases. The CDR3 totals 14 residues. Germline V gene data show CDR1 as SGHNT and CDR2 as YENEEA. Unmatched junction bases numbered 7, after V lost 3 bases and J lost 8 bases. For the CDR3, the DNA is TGTGCCAGCAGCTTTGGCGGGAGTAGGGATGAGCAGTTCTTC. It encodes CASSFGGSRDEQFF. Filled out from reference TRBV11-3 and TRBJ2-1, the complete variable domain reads EAGVVQSPRYKIIEKKQPVAFWCNPISGHNTLYWYLQNLGQGPELLIRYENEEAVDDSQLPKDRFSAERLKGVDSTLKIQPAELGDSAVYLCASSFGGSRDEQFFGPGTRLTVL.

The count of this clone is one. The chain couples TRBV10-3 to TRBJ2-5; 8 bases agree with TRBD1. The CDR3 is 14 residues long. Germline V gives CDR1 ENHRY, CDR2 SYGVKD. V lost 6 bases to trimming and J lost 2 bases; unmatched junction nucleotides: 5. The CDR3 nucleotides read TGTGCCATCAGCGCGGGACAGGTTCAAGAGACCCAGTACTTC. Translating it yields CAISAGQVQETQYF.

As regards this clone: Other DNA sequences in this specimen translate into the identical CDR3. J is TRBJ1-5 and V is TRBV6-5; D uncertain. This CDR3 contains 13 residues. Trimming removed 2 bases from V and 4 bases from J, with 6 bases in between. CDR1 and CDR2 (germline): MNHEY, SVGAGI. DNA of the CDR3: TGTGCCAGCAGTTACGGCCGAAATCAGCCCCAGCATTTT. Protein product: CASSYGRNQPQHF.

This CDR3 reads CASSLGWAGEQYF. The CDR3 DNA reads TGTGCCAGCAGCCTCGGGTGGGCGGGCGAGCAGTACTTC. The chain has TRBV9 and TRBJ2-7, with D possibly matching TRBD2 (5 bases). CDR1 is SGDLS and CDR2 is YYNGEE in the germline V gene. V gave up 4 bases and J gave up 6 bases, with 14 bases separating them. The CDR3 is made up of 13 amino acids.

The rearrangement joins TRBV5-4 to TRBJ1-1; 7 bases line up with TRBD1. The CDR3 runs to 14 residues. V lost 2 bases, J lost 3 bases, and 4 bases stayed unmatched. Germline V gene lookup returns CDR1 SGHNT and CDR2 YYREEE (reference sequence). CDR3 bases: TGTGCCAGCAGCTTTGGTCAGGGGGACACTGAAGCTTTCTTT. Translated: CASSFGQGDTEAFF. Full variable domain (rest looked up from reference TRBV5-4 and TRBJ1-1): ETGVTQSPTHLIKTRGQQVTLRCSSQSGHNTVSWYQQALGQGPQFIFQYYREEENGRGNFPPRFSGLQFPNYSSELNVNALELDDSALYLCASSFGQGDTEAFFGQGTRLTVV.

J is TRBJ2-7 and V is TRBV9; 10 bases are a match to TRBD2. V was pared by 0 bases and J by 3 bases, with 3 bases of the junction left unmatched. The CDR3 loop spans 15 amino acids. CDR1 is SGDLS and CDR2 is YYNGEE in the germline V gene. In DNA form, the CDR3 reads TGTGCCAGCAGCGTAGAGCCTAGCGGGAGCTACGAGCAGTACTTC. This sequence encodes CASSVEPSGSYEQYF.

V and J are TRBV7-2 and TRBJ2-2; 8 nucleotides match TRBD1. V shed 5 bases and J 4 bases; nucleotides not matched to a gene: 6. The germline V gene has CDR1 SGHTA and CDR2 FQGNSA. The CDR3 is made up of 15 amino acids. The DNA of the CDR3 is TGTGCCAGCAGCCAGGGACAGGAACCCACCGGGGAGCTGTTTTTT. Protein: CASSQGQEPTGELFF.

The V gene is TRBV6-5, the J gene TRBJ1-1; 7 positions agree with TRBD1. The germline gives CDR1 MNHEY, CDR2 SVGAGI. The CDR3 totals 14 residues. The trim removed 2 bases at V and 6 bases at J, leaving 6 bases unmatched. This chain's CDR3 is CASSYEYRGPEAFF. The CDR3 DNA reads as TGTGCCAGCAGTTACGAATACAGGGGCCCTGAAGCTTTCTTT.

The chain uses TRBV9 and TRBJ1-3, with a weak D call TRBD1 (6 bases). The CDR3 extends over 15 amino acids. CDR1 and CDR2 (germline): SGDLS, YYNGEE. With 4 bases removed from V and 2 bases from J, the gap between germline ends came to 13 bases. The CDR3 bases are TGTGCCAGCAGCCCCCTGGACAGTCCTGGAAACACCATATATTTT. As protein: CASSPLDSPGNTIYF.

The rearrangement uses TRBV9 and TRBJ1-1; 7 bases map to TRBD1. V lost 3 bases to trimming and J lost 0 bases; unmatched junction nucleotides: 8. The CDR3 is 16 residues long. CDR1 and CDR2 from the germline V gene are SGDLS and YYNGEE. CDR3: CASSAGQSILNTEAFF. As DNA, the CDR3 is TGTGCCAGCAGCGCGGGACAGTCTATCTTGAACACTGAAGCTTTCTTT.

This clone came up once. The CDR3 here is CASSIRDSPLHF. DNA of the CDR3: TGTGCCAGTAGTATCAGGGATTCACCCCTCCACTTT. The chain couples TRBV19 to TRBJ1-6, with a possible D match to TRBD1 (5 bases). V was clipped by 3 bases and J by 8 bases, with 5 bases between them. Germline loops: CDR1 LNHDA, CDR2 SQIVND (reference sequence). The CDR3 spans 12 residues.

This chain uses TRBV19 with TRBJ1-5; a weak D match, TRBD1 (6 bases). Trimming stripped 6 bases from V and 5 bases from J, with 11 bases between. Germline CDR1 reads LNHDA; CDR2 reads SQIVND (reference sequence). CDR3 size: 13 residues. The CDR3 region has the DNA TGTGCCAGTAGCGGGGACATAGATCAGCCCCAGCATTTT. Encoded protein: CASSGDIDQPQHF. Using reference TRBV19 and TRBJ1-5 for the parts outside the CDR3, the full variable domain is DGGITQSPKYLFRKEGQNVTLSCEQNLNHDAMYWYRQDPGQGLRLIYYSQIVNDFQKGDIAEGYSVSREKKESFPLTVTSAQKNPTAFYLCASSGDIDQPQHFGDGTRLSIL.